This T cell receptor (beta chain) was sequenced for a study of Ad26.COV2.S vaccination and SARS-CoV-2 variants. The method was immunoSEQ multiplex PCR; TCRdb's version includes in-frame clones alone and lacks a portion of them. The data contain about 390,000 clones, 75% to 90% of them singletons. This CDR3 comprises 16 residues. V was shortened by 1 base and J by 5 bases, with 17 bases between the two germline ends. The germline V gene has CDR1 LGHNA and CDR2 YSLEER. Described treatment: some 20 received Ad26.COV2.S at low or high dose, single or two shots; five or six received placebo; per-sample allocation not given. Day 63 after the first vaccine or placebo injection was the time point for sampling.

The chain recombines TRBV4-3 with TRBJ1-2; D possibly corresponds to TRBD1 (5 bases). The clonotype was recovered from a person between 18 and 65 years old who received the Ad26.COV2.S COVID-19 vaccine or a placebo. Material: peripheral blood, obtained in a trial of Ad26.COV2.S vaccine versus placebo. The CDR3 nucleotides read TGCGCCAGCAGCCAAGTCAGGGAGGAACTTATATATGGCTACACCTTC. It specifies CASSQVREELIYGYTF.